Each of the 16 T cell receptor beta chains below was sequenced from the same sample in a study of blood T cells in healthy people across ages. Together with a sample-barcoded 5' primer, a J-beta primer mix was included in a second PCR lasting about 7 to 12 cycles. TCRdb reanalysed the 5' RACE reads using MiXCR and keeps one entry per CDR3 protein. The profile shows more than 650,000 distinct CDR3 sequences, over 20% of them singletons. Sequencing input: blood. These receptors all come from a man between 65 and 85 years old in good health.

This chain joins TRBV12-3 or TRBV12-4 and TRBJ2-7; D perhaps matches TRBD1 (6 bases). The V end lost 6 bases, the J end lost 0 bases, and 12 bases lay between the germline ends. The CDR3 is 14 residues long. The CDR3 spells CASRTGQTSYEQYF. The CDR3 DNA is TGTGCCAGCAGGACGGGACAAACCTCCTACGAGCAGTACTTC.

The chain has TRBV12-3 or TRBV12-4 and TRBJ2-7, with D possibly matching TRBD1 (6 bases). This CDR3 is built from 12 residues. V was shortened by 6 bases and J by 7 bases, with 13 bases between the two germline ends. The CDR3 here is CASSPPGVEQYF. The DNA for the CDR3 is TGTGCCAGCAGCCCCCCAGGGGTTGAGCAGTACTTC.

This clonotype was counted only a few times. A single base separates this from a much larger clone, so it may be a read error. The chain combines TRBV18 with TRBJ1-2, with D tentatively TRBD1 (6 bases). Germline CDR1 and CDR2: KGHSH and LQKENI. V lost 4 bases and J lost 4, with 16 bases in between. CDR3 size: 15 residues. CDR3 in amino acids: CASSLLDWDTYGYTF. The CDR3, as DNA: TGTGCCAGCTCACTGCTTGACTGGGACACCTATGGCTACACCTTC.

The V gene is TRBV20-1, the J gene TRBJ2-4, with D maybe TRBD1 (6 bases). Germline assignment: CDR1 DFQATT and CDR2 SNEGSKA (reference sequence). This CDR3 has 14 amino acids. Trimming removed 3 bases at V and 6 bases at J, with 15 bases between. DNA of the CDR3: TGCAGTGCTAGGAGGGGGTCGCCGGGAAACATTCAGTACTTC. Protein: CSARRGSPGNIQYF.

Concerning this clonotype: The CDR3 does not end in the conserved phenylalanine or tryptophan, so this is likely a read error. This chain joins TRBV7-3 and TRBJ1-2; D possibly corresponds to TRBD1 (6 bases). V dropped 5 bases and J dropped 0 bases, with 10 bases sitting between them. The length of the CDR3 is 14 residues. The germline V gene encodes CDR1 SGHTA and CDR2 FQGTGA. This chain's CDR3 is CASSPDRSNYGYTL. DNA for the CDR3: TGTGCCAGCAGCCCTGACAGGTCTAACTATGGCTACACCCTC.

This clonotype has just a few counts. This rearrangement joins TRBV12-3 or TRBV12-4 to TRBJ1-2, with TRBD1 matching 8 bases. V shed 6 bases and J 3 bases; nucleotides not matched to a gene: 6. The CDR3 runs 14 residues. In nucleotides, the CDR3 is TGTGCCAGCAGCCTGGACAGGGACTACTATGGCTACACCTTC. Translated, it gives CASSLDRDYYGYTF.

The gene calls are TRBV5-1 and TRBJ2-1, with unresolved D. Germline assignment: CDR1 SGHRS and CDR2 YFSETQ. This CDR3 spans 14 amino acids. V dropped 4 bases and J dropped 5 bases, with 13 bases sitting between them. CDR3 sequence: CASSLGWGNNEQFF. In nucleotides, the CDR3 is TGCGCCAGCAGCCTGGGGTGGGGAAACAATGAGCAGTTCTTC.

V and J are TRBV5-1 and TRBJ2-5; 8 positions agree with TRBD2. The germline V gene encodes CDR1 SGHRS and CDR2 YFSETQ. V trimming: 0 bases; J trimming: 3 bases; junction bases outside the gene matches: 7. This CDR3 comprises 16 residues. The CDR3 sequence is CASSLAGETSEETQYF. Written as DNA, the CDR3 is TGCGCCAGCAGCTTGGCCGGTGAGACTAGCGAAGAGACCCAGTACTTC.

The chain joins TRBV4-3 to TRBJ2-4, with 7 bases aligning to TRBD1. CDR3 length equals 16 residues. V dropped 0 bases and J dropped 2; count of bases not matched to a gene: 4. The V gene's germline CDR1 is LGHNA and CDR2 YSLEER. The CDR3 sequence: CASSQDGRGTKNIQYF. In DNA form, the CDR3 reads TGCGCCAGCAGCCAAGACGGCAGGGGGACCAAAAACATTCAGTACTTC.

In DNA, the CDR3 is TGCGCCAGCTTGACGAGTAGCAATCAGCCCCAGCATTTT. Its translation is CASLTSSNQPQHF. The chain uses TRBV10-1 and TRBJ1-5; D gene unclear. In germline, CDR1 is WNHNN, CDR2 SYGVQD (reference sequence). Between the trimmed V and J ends, which lost 8 bases and 0 bases, there was a span of 8 bases. There are 13 residues in the CDR3.

This clonotype was counted a few times. V usage is TRBV5-1 and J usage is TRBJ2-7; 9 bases are shared with TRBD1. The CDR3 contains 14 residues. CDR1 SGHRS and CDR2 YFSETQ come from the germline V gene. The V and J ends lost 4 bases and 7 bases, in that order; junction bases with no gene match: 9. The DNA of the CDR3 is TGCGCCAGCAGCCCAAGGGACAGGGTCGAGGAGCAGTACTTC. Protein: CASSPRDRVEEQYF.

The V gene is TRBV12-3 or TRBV12-4, the J gene TRBJ1-2; D is possibly TRBD1 (6 bases). The V end lost 6 bases, the J end lost 6 bases, and 14 bases lay between the germline ends. This CDR3 has 13 amino acids. The chain's CDR3 is CASSEGGGNGYTF. For the CDR3, the DNA is TGTGCCAGCAGCGAGGGGGGAGGGAATGGCTACACCTTC.

The rearrangement links TRBV12-3 or TRBV12-4 to TRBJ1-4; 7 bases align to TRBD1. V gave up 6 bases and J gave up 2 bases; unmatched junction bases: 15. This CDR3 spans 18 amino acids. This CDR3 reads CASSRGQNPFSTNEKLFF. CDR3 in DNA: TGTGCCAGCAGCCGGGGACAGAACCCTTTTTCGACTAATGAAAAACTGTTTTTT.

This rearrangement joins TRBV7-2 to TRBJ2-1; weak D call: TRBD2 (6 bases). Deletions cut 3 bases from V and 7 bases from J, with 16 bases between. The length of the CDR3 is 15 residues. Germline values: CDR1 SGHTA, CDR2 FQGNSA. As DNA, the CDR3 is TGTGCCAGCAGCTTTATTGGAGGGATTCGAAATGAGCAGTTCTTC. Its protein product is CASSFIGGIRNEQFF.

This clonotype was counted a few times. The chain links TRBV7-2 to TRBJ2-5; TRBD2 matches 14 bases. CDR1 is SGHTA and CDR2 is FQGNSA in the germline V gene. The CDR3 contains 16 residues. The V and J ends lost 6 bases and 4 bases, in that order; junction bases with no gene match: 7. CDR3 sequence: CASRAPGLAGVETQYF. In DNA, the CDR3 is TGTGCCAGCAGAGCCCCGGGACTAGCGGGAGTAGAGACCCAGTACTTC.

In this sample, this clonotype turned up a few times. This sequence joins TRBV6-5 and TRBJ1-1, with 9 positions matching TRBD1. Germline trimming cut 0 bases from V and 1 base from J; bases unmatched to any gene: 9. The CDR3 is 18 residues long. Germline assignment: CDR1 MNHEY and CDR2 SVGAGI. The CDR3 spells CASSYSGTGSTANTEAFF. CDR3 nucleotide sequence: TGTGCCAGCAGTTACTCCGGGACAGGGTCGACGGCGAACACTGAAGCTTTCTTT.